The clone carrying this T cell receptor (beta chain) appeared a few times. Germline V gene lookup returns CDR1 SGHAT and CDR2 FQNNGV. The length of the CDR3 is 16 residues. V lost 6 bases and J lost 7; bases outside the gene matches: 14. The sample belongs to a study of blood T cell repertoires in COVID-19. In the source study's methods: Cell counts per sample came from amplifying reference gene primers. Using immunoSEQ multiplex PCR, the repertoire was profiled, and TCRdb retains in-frame clones only, with some absent. The V and J calls and clone size are taken from that table; D and trimming were inferred from the DNA. The sample carries about 150,000 clones, more than 85% recorded once.

The sample consisted of peripheral blood. This TCR was sampled from a man in his fifties with acute or convalescent COVID-19. The V gene is TRBV11-2, the J gene TRBJ2-7; 11 positions agree with TRBD1. The CDR3 sequence: CASRPLKGQGVLEQYF. CDR3 DNA: TGTGCCAGCAGGCCTCTTAAGGGACAGGGGGTCCTGGAGCAGTACTTC. Complete variable domain (other parts from reference TRBV11-2 and TRBJ2-7): EAGVAQSPRYKIIEKRQSVAFWCNPISGHATLYWYQQILGQGPKLLIQFQNNGVVDDSQLPKDRFSAERLKGVDSTLKIQPAKLEDSAVYLCASRPLKGQGVLEQYFGPGTRLTVT.